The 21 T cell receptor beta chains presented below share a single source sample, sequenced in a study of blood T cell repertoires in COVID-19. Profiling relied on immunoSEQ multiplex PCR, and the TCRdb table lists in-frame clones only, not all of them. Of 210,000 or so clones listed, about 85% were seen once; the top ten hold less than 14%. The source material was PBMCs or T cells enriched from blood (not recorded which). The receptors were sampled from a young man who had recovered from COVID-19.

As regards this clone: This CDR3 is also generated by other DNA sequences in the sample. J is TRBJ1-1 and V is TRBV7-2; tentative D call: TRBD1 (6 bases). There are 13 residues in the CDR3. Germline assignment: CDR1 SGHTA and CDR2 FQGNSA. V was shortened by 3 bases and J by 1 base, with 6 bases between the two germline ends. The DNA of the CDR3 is TGTGCCAGCAGCTTGGACAGGAACACTGAAGCTTTCTTT. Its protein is CASSLDRNTEAFF.

The CDR3 reads CASSSRGTTNEKLFF. The CDR3 bases are TGTGCCAGCAGCTCTCGGGGAACAACTAATGAAAAACTGTTTTTT. This rearrangement joins TRBV5-5 to TRBJ1-4; no reliable D call. V lost 3 bases and J 0 bases, leaving 9 bases between the germline ends. In germline, CDR1 is SGHKS, CDR2 YYEKEE (reference sequence). This CDR3 contains 15 residues.

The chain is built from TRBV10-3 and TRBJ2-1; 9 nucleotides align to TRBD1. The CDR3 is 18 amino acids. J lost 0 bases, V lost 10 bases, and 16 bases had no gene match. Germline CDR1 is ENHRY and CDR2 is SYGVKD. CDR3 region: CATRPGTGTGNSYNEQFF. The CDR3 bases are TGTGCCACGCGACCCGGGACAGGGACAGGGAACTCCTACAATGAGCAGTTCTTC.

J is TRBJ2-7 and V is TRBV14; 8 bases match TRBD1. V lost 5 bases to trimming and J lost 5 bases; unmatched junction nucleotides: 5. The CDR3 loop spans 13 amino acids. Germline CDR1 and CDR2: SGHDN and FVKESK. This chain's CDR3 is CASSRTGMHEQYF. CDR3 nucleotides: TGTGCCAGCAGCAGGACAGGGATGCACGAGCAGTACTTC.

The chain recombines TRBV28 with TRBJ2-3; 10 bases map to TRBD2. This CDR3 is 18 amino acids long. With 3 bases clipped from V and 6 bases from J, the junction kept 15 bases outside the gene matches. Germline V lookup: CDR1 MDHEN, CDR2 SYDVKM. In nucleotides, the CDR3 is TGTGCCAGCAGTTTTTTCAGGGAGAAGCGGGAGGGACTCGATACGCAGTATTTT. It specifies CASSFFREKREGLDTQYF.

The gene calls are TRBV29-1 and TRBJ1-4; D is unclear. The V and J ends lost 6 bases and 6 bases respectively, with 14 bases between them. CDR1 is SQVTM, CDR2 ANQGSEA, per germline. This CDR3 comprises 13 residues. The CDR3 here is CSVLRSGDEKLFF. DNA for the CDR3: TGCAGCGTATTACGGTCGGGTGATGAAAAACTGTTTTTT.

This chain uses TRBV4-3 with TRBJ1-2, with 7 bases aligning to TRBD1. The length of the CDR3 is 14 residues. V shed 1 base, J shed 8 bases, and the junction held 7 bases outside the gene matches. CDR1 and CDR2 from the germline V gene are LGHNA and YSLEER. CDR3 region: CASSQGTGPEGYTF. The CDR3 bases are TGCGCCAGCAGCCAAGGGACAGGCCCCGAGGGCTACACCTTC.

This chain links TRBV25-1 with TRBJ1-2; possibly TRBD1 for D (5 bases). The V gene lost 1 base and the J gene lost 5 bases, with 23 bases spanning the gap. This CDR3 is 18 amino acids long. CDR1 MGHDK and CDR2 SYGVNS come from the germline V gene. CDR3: CASSELEGREAAGYGYTF. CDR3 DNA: TGTGCCAGCAGTGAATTAGAGGGCAGGGAGGCGGCGGGGTATGGCTACACCTTC.

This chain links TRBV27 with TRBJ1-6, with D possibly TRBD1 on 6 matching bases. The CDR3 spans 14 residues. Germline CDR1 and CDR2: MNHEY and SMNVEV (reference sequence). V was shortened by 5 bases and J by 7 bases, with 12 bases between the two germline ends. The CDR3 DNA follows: TGTGCCAGCAGTAATACAGACAGGAATTCACCCCTCCACTTT. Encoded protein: CASSNTDRNSPLHF.

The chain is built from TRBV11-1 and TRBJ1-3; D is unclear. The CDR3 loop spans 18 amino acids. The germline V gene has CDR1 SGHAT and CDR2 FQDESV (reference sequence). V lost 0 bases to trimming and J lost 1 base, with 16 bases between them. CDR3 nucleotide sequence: TGTGCCAGCAGCTTAGCGGGTGCCTCCGCGGTTTCTGGAAACACCATATATTTT. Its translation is CASSLAGASAVSGNTIYF.

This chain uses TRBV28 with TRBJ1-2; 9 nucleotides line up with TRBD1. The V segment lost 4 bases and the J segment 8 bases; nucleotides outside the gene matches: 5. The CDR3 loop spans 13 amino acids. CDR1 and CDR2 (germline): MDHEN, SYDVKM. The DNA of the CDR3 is TGTGCCAGCAGTTGGGACAGGGTAGGGGGCTACACCTTC. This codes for CASSWDRVGGYTF.

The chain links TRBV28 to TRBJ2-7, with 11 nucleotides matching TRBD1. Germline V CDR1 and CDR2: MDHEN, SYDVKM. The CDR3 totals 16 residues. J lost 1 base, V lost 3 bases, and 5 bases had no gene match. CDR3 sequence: CASSFVDRGLSYEQYF. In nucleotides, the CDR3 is TGTGCCAGCAGTTTTGTGGACAGGGGGCTTTCCTACGAGCAGTACTTC.

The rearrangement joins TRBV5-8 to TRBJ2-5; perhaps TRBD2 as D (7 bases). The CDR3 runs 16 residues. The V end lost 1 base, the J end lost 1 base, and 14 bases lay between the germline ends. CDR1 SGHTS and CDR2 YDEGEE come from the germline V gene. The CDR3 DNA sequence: TGTGCCAGCAGCTTGAACGGGGGGACACTCCAAGAGACCCAGTACTTC. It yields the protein CASSLNGGTLQETQYF.

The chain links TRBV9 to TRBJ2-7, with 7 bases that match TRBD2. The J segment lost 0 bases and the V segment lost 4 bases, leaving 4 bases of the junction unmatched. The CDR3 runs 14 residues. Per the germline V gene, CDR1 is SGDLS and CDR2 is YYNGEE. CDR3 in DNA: TGTGCCAGCAGCATCTGGGAGGGCTCCTACGAGCAGTACTTC. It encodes CASSIWEGSYEQYF.

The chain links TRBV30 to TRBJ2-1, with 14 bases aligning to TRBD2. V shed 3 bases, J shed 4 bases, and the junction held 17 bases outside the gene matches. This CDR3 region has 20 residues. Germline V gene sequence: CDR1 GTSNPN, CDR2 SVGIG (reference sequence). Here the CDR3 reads CAWRLPGRRLAGGRYNEQFF. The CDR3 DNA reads TGTGCCTGGAGACTCCCTGGCCGCAGACTAGCGGGAGGGCGGTACAATGAGCAGTTCTTC. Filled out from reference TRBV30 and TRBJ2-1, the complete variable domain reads SQTIHQWPATLVQPVGSPLSLECTVEGTSNPNLYWYRQAAGRGLQLLFYSVGIGQISSEVPQNLSASRPQDRQFILSSKKLLLSDSGFYLCAWRLPGRRLAGGRYNEQFFGPGTRLTVL.

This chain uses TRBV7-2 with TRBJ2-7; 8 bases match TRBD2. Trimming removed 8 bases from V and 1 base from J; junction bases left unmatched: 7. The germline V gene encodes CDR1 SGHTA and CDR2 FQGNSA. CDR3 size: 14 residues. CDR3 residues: CASDPGGTSYEQYF. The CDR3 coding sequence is TGTGCCAGCGACCCGGGGGGGACATCCTACGAGCAGTACTTC.

The CDR3 protein is CASSSGIQETQYF. CDR3 in DNA: TGCGCCAGCAGTTCAGGGATCCAAGAGACCCAGTACTTC. The chain employs TRBV5-1 and TRBJ2-5, with a weak D call TRBD1 (5 bases). Germline V gives CDR1 SGHRS, CDR2 YFSETQ. The V gene lost 5 bases and the J gene lost 1 base, with 9 bases spanning the gap. The CDR3 length is 13 residues.

CDR3 coding DNA: TGTGCCAGCAGCTTTCAGGGCGCGGCAGAGACCCAGTACTTC. Translation gives CASSFQGAAETQYF. V is TRBV11-1 and J is TRBJ2-5, with D maybe TRBD1 (5 bases). This CDR3 contains 14 residues. The germline V gene encodes CDR1 SGHAT and CDR2 FQDESV (reference sequence). The V end lost 3 bases, the J end lost 4 bases, and 12 bases lay between the germline ends.

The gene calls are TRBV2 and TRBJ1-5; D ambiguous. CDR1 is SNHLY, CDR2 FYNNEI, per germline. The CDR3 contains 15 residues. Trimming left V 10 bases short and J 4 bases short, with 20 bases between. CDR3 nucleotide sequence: TGTGCCACCTCTGCTCACGGGGAACGGAATCAGCCCCAGCATTTT. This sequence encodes CATSAHGERNQPQHF. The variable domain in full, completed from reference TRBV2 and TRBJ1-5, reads EPEVTQTPSHQVTQMGQEVILRCVPISNHLYFYWYRQILGQKVEFLVSFYNNEISEKSEIFDDQFSVERPDGSNFTLKIRSTKLEDSAMYFCATSAHGERNQPQHFGDGTRLSIL.

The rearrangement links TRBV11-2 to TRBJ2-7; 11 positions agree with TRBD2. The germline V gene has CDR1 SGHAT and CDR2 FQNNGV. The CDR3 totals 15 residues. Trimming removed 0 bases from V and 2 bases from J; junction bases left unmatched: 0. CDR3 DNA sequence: TGTGCCAGCAGCTTAGAACTAGCGGGGGCCTACGAGCAGTACTTC. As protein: CASSLELAGAYEQYF.

The chain's CDR3 is CASSPDRDFTGELFF. CDR3 bases: TGTGCCAGCAGTCCCGACAGGGATTTTACCGGGGAGCTGTTTTTT. The chain recombines TRBV25-1 with TRBJ2-2; 7 bases are a match to TRBD1. Trimming at V came to 5 bases and at J to 5 bases, leaving 8 bases not matched to a gene. CDR3 length: 15 amino acids. Germline lookup yields CDR1 MGHDK and CDR2 SYGVNS. Full variable domain (missing parts from reference TRBV25-1 and TRBJ2-2): EADIYQTPRYLVIGTGKKITLECSQTMGHDKMYWYQQDPGMELHLIHYSYGVNSTEKGDLSSESTVSRIRTEHFPLTLESARPSHTSQYLCASSPDRDFTGELFFGEGSRLTVL.